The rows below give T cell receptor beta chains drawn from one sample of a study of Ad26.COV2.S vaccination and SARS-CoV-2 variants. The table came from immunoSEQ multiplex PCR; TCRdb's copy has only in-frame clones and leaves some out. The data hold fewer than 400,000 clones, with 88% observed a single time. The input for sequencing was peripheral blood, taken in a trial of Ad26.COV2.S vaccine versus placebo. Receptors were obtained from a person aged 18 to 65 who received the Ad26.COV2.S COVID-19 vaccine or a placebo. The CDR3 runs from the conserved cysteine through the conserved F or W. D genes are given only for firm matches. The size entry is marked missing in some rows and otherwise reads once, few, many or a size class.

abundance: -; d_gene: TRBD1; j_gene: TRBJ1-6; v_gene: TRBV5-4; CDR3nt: TGTGCCAGCAGCTCTGCCAAGGGGGCGCGGAATTCACCCCTCCACTTT; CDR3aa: CASSSAKGARNSPLHF
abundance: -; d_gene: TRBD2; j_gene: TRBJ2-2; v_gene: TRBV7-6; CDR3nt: TGTGCCAGCAGCTTACCCCCTGGCGGGGGGGTCACCGGGGAGCTGTTTTTT; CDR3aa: CASSLPPGGGVTGELFF
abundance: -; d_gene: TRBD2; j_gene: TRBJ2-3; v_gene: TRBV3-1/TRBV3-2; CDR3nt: TGTGCCAGCGCGGGCGGGGGGTCTCCAGATACGCAGTATTTT; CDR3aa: CASAGGGSPDTQYF
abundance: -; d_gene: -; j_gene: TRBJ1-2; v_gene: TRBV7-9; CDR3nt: TGTGCCAGCACCGGAGGGTTGAACTATGGCTACACCTTC; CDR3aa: CASTGGLNYGYTF
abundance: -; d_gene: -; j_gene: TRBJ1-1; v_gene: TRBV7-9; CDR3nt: TGTGCCAGCAGCCCGGAGGGGCCTCGGGCCACTGAAGCTTTCTTT; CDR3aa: CASSPEGPRATEAFF
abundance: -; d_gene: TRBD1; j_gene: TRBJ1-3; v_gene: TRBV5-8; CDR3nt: TGTGCCAGCAGCGACCAGACAGGGGGCTCTGGAAACACCATATATTTT; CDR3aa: CASSDQTGGSGNTIYF
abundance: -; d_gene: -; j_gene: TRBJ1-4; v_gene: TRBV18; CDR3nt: TGTGCCAGCTCTGGGTCCAGTCATAATGAAAAACTGTTTTTT; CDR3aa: CASSGSSHNEKLFF
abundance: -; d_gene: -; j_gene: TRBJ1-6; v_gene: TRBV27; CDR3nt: TGTGCCAGCGGTGAGGGTAATTCACCCCTCCACTTT; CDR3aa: CASGEGNSPLHF
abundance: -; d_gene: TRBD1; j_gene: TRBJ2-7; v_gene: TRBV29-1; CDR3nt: TGCAGCGTTGGGACAGGGGGCTACGAGCAGTACTTC; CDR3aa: CSVGTGGYEQYF
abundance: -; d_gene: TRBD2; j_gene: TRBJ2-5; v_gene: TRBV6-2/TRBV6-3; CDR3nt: TGTGCCAGCAGTAGCATTCCTATAGCGGGGGGAGGTGAGACCCAGTACTTC; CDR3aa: CASSSIPIAGGGETQYF
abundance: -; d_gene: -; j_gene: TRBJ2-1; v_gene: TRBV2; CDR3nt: TGTGCCAGCAGACAGGGACTGGACTCCTACAATGAGCAGTTCTTC; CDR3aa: CASRQGLDSYNEQFF
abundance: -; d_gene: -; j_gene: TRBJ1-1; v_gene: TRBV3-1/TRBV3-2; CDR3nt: TGTGCCAGCAGCCAGGGGACGAAGACGACGGAAGCTTTCTTT; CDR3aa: CASSQGTKTTEAFF
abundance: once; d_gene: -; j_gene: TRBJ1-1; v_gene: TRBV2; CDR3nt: TGTGCCAGCAGTAGTAGACAGACGAACACTGAAGCTTTCTTT; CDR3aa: CASSSRQTNTEAFF
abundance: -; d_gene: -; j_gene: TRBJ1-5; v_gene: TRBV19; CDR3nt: TGTGCCAGTAGGCCACCCGGGACACCCAATCAGCCCCAGCATTTT; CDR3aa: CASRPPGTPNQPQHF
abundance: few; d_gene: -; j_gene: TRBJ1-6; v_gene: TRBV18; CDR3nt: TGTGCCAGCTCCCGTCAACAGGATTCACCCCTCCACTTT; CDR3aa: CASSRQQDSPLHF
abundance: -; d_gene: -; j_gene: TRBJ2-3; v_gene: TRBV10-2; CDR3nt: TGCGCCAGCAGTGATGCTACGGGTAGGGGCCTTAGGGGGGATACGCAGTATTTT; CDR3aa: CASSDATGRGLRGDTQYF
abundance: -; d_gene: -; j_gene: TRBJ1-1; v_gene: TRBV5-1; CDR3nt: TGCGCCAGCAGCTCCAGGGCCAATGAAGCTTTCTTT; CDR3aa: CASSSRANEAFF
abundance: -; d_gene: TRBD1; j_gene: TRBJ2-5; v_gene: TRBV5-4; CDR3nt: TGTGCCAGCAGCATAATGGACAGGGCGGAGACCCAGTACTTC; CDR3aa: CASSIMDRAETQYF
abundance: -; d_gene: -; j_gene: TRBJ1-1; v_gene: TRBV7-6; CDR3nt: TGTGCCAGCAGCGCCGTTGACTGGGTTTCTGATACTGAAGCTTTCTTT; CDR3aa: CASSAVDWVSDTEAFF
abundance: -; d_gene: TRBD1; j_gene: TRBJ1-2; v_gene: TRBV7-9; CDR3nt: TGTGCCAGCAGCCCCGAGACAGGGGGCTACACCTTC; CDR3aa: CASSPETGGYTF
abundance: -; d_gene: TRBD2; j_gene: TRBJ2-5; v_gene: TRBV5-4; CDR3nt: TGTGCCAGCAGCTTGCAGCGGGGGGGCCTTTTAGAGACCCAGTACTTC; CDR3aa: CASSLQRGGLLETQYF
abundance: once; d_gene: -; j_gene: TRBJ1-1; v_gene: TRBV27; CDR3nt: TGTGCCAGCAGTTTTTTCATGGCGAGCACTGAAGCTTTCTTT; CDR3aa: CASSFFMASTEAFF
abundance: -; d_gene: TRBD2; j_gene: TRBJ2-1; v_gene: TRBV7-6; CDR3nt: TGTGCCAGCAGCTCCCTTCCCGGGGGGGCCGAGAATGAGCAGTTCTTC; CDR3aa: CASSSLPGGAENEQFF
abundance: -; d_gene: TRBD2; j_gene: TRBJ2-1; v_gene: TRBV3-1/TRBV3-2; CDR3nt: TGTGCCAGCAGCCCAGGGTTTGGGTTAGCGGGGAGATACAATGAGCAGTTCTTC; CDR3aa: CASSPGFGLAGRYNEQFF
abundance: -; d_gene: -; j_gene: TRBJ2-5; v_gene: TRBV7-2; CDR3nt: TGTGCCAGCAGCCCCGGGTTCGAGACCCAGTACTTC; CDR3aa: CASSPGFETQYF
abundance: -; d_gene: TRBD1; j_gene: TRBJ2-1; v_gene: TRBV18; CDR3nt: TGTGCCAGCTCACCGGGGCAGGGGTCAGGGGGCGCTTCCTCCTACAATGAGCAGTTCTTC; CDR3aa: CASSPGQGSGGASSYNEQFF
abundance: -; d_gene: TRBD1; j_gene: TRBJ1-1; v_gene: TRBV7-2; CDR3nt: TGTGCCAGCAGCCCCGGACAGGGTTTGGCGACTGAAGCTTTCTTT; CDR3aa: CASSPGQGLATEAFF
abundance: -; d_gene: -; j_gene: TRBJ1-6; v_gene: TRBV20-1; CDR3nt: TGCAGTGCTAGTCGAGACACAGATAATTCACCCCTCCACTTT; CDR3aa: CSASRDTDNSPLHF
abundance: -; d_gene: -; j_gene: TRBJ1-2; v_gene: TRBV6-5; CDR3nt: TGTGCCAGCAGTTCATCAGGGGAATCGACCGCCTACACCTTC; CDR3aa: CASSSSGESTAYTF
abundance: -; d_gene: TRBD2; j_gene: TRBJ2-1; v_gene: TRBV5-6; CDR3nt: TGTGCCAGCAGCCTCCCAGCGGGGGGGAGATATGAGCAGTTCTTC; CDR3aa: CASSLPAGGRYEQFF
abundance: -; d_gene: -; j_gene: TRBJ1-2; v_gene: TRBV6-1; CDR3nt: TGTGCCAGCAGTGAAGCCGGGTTATATGGCTACACCTTC; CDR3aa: CASSEAGLYGYTF
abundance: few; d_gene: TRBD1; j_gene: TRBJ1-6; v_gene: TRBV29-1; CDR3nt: TGCAGCGTTGGGGACAGGGAAAATTCACCCCTCCACTTT; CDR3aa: CSVGDRENSPLHF
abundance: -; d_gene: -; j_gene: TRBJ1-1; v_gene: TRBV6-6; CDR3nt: TGTGCCAGCAGTTACTCGACGGTCCGGGACACTGAAGCTTTCTTT; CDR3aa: CASSYSTVRDTEAFF
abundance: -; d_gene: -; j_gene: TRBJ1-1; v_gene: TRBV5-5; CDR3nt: TGTGCCAGCAGCTTCACAGCGGGCACTGAAGCTTTCTTT; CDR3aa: CASSFTAGTEAFF
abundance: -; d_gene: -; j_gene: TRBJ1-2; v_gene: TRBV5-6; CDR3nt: TGTGCCAGCAGCCTCGGGGGACCTCGCCTTGGCGGCTACACCTTC; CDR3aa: CASSLGGPRLGGYTF
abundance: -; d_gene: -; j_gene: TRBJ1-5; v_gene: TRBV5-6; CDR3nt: TGTGCCAGCAGCTTAGGCCTCAATCAGCCCCAGCATTTT; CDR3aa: CASSLGLNQPQHF
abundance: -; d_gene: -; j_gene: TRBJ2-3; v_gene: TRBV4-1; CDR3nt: TGCGCCAGCAGCCAAGCCGTGACCCCCACAGATACGCAGTATTTT; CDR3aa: CASSQAVTPTDTQYF
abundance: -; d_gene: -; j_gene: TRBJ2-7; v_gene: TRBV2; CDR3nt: TGTGCCAGCAGTGAAGTGCAAGGGTTTGGTGGCTACGAGCAGTACTTC; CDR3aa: CASSEVQGFGGYEQYF
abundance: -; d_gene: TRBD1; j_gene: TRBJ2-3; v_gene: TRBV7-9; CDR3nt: TGTGCCAGCAGCTCACCGGGACAGCGGACAGATACGCAGTATTTT; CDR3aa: CASSSPGQRTDTQYF
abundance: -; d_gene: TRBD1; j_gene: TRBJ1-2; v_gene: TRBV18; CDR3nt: TGTGCCAGCTCACCGGACAGGGACTATGGCTACACCTTC; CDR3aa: CASSPDRDYGYTF
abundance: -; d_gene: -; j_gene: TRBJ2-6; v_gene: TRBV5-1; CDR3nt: TGCGCCAGCAGCTGGTCGGCGACTGGGGCCAACGTCCTGACTTTC; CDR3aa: CASSWSATGANVLTF
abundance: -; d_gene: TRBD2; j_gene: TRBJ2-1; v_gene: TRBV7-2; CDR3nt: TGTGCCAGCAGCTCCGGGGGGGCTGTTTATGAGCAGTTCTTC; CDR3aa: CASSSGGAVYEQFF